Listed below are T cell receptor beta chains from one sample, sequenced in a study of blood T cells in healthy people across ages. In TCRdb, the 5' RACE reads were re-called with MiXCR into one record per CDR3 protein. The sample has about 780,000 distinct CDR3 sequences, about 45% seen once. The sequenced material came from blood. The origin of the receptors is an elderly man in good health. CDR3s include the opening cysteine and the closing phenylalanine or tryptophan. D genes are given only for firm matches. Size tells how often a clone was seen (once, few, many) or the class of an expanded clone, and some rows leave it out.

j_call: TRBJ1-4
clone_size: NA
d_call: NA
v_call: TRBV20-1
cdr3_nt: TGCAGTGCTCTTACAGGGTCAGGGAGTGTTCCCAATGAAAAACTGTTTTTT
cdr3_aa: CSALTGSGSVPNEKLFF

j_call: TRBJ1-1
clone_size: NA
d_call: NA
v_call: TRBV20-1
cdr3_nt: TGCAGTGCTGGCCGGACTGAAGCTTTCTTT
cdr3_aa: CSAGRTEAFF

j_call: TRBJ2-1
clone_size: NA
d_call: TRBD2
v_call: TRBV6-5
cdr3_nt: TGTGCCATCAGTTACTCGTCCGGGACTAGCGGGAGAATCTCCTACAATGAGCAGTTCTTC
cdr3_aa: CAISYSSGTSGRISYNEQFF

j_call: TRBJ2-2
clone_size: NA
d_call: TRBD2
v_call: TRBV7-7
cdr3_nt: TGTGCTAGCAGCCCAGCGGGAGTAGGTACCGGGGAGCTGTTTTTT
cdr3_aa: CASSPAGVGTGELFF

j_call: TRBJ2-3
clone_size: few
d_call: TRBD2
v_call: TRBV6-6
cdr3_nt: TGTGCCAGCAGTCTTCAAGCGGGAGGGCCTTCAGATACGCAGTATTTT
cdr3_aa: CASSLQAGGPSDTQYF

j_call: TRBJ1-5
clone_size: NA
d_call: NA
v_call: TRBV5-1
cdr3_nt: TGCGCCAGCAGCGCAACAGGTAGCAATCAGCCCCAGCATTTT
cdr3_aa: CASSATGSNQPQHF

j_call: TRBJ2-5
clone_size: few
d_call: TRBD1
v_call: TRBV6-2/TRBV6-3
cdr3_nt: TGTGCCAGCAGTTACCCTCGACAGGGCCTGGAGACCCAGTACTTC
cdr3_aa: CASSYPRQGLETQYF

j_call: TRBJ2-5
clone_size: few
d_call: NA
v_call: TRBV4-2
cdr3_nt: TGTGCCAGCAGCCAAGATTGGGGCAGTCATTTTGAGCAGTACTTC
cdr3_aa: CASSQDWGSHFEQYF

j_call: TRBJ2-7
clone_size: NA
d_call: NA
v_call: TRBV15
cdr3_nt: TGTGCCACCAGCATCGAGGGGGGCTCCTTTTACGAGCAGTACTTC
cdr3_aa: CATSIEGGSFYEQYF

j_call: TRBJ1-2
clone_size: NA
d_call: TRBD1
v_call: TRBV20-1
cdr3_nt: TGCAGTGCTAGAGATCCAGGGGGTAACTATGGCTACACCTTC
cdr3_aa: CSARDPGGNYGYTF

j_call: TRBJ1-4
clone_size: NA
d_call: NA
v_call: TRBV14
cdr3_nt: TGTGCCAGCAGCCCTCTCAACACGGCAACTAATGAAAAACTGTTTTTT
cdr3_aa: CASSPLNTATNEKLFF

j_call: TRBJ2-7
clone_size: NA
d_call: NA
v_call: TRBV10-3
cdr3_nt: TGTGCCATCGCCCGGGATCTAAGCGAGCAGTACTTC
cdr3_aa: CAIARDLSEQYF

j_call: TRBJ2-3
clone_size: few
d_call: TRBD2
v_call: TRBV5-1
cdr3_nt: TGCGCCAGCAGTCGTCCACTAGCGGATAGCACAGATACGCAGTATTTT
cdr3_aa: CASSRPLADSTDTQYF

j_call: TRBJ2-2
clone_size: NA
d_call: NA
v_call: TRBV6-1
cdr3_nt: TGTGCCAGCAGTGAATTCGCTGTGTCCGCCGGGGAGCTGTTTTTT
cdr3_aa: CASSEFAVSAGELFF

j_call: TRBJ1-6
clone_size: NA
d_call: TRBD1
v_call: TRBV25-1
cdr3_nt: TGTCCCAGCAGGGGGGATGATAATTCACCCCTCCACTTT
cdr3_aa: CPSRGDDNSPLHF

j_call: TRBJ2-5
clone_size: few
d_call: NA
v_call: TRBV6-6
cdr3_nt: TGTGCCAGCAGTTACGGGCAGGGGGAGACCCAGTACTTC
cdr3_aa: CASSYGQGETQYF

j_call: TRBJ1-2
clone_size: NA
d_call: NA
v_call: TRBV6-1
cdr3_nt: TGTGCCAGCAGTGTGTCCCTCGGAGCTAACTATGGCTACACCTTC
cdr3_aa: CASSVSLGANYGYTF

j_call: TRBJ2-5
clone_size: NA
d_call: TRBD2
v_call: TRBV27
cdr3_nt: TGTGCCAGCATGCGGGACTATTTCAGCAATGAGCAGTACTTC
cdr3_aa: CASMRDYFSNEQYF

j_call: TRBJ1-4
clone_size: few
d_call: TRBD1
v_call: TRBV20-1
cdr3_nt: TGCAGTGCTTTGGACAGGGGGGACGAAAAACTGTTTTTT
cdr3_aa: CSALDRGDEKLFF

j_call: TRBJ1-2
clone_size: few
d_call: TRBD1
v_call: TRBV5-1
cdr3_nt: TGCGCCAGCAGCTACGGGGACAGGTCTAACTATGGCTACACCTTC
cdr3_aa: CASSYGDRSNYGYTF

j_call: TRBJ2-2
clone_size: NA
d_call: TRBD1
v_call: TRBV12-3/TRBV12-4
cdr3_nt: TGTGCCAGCAGTCTCCGGGACAGGGGTATCGGGGAGCTGTTTTTT
cdr3_aa: CASSLRDRGIGELFF

j_call: TRBJ2-3
clone_size: many
d_call: NA
v_call: TRBV7-2
cdr3_nt: TGTGCCAGCCGTTTAGGACTAAGCACAGATACGCAGTATTTT
cdr3_aa: CASRLGLSTDTQYF

j_call: TRBJ2-7
clone_size: NA
d_call: NA
v_call: TRBV24-1
cdr3_nt: TGTGCCACCAGTGATCCGCAGGCGGGGGCCTACAATGAGCAGTACTTC
cdr3_aa: CATSDPQAGAYNEQYF

j_call: TRBJ2-1
clone_size: NA
d_call: NA
v_call: TRBV6-2/TRBV6-3
cdr3_nt: TGTGCCAGCGGGCTAGGTTTTGAGCAGTTCTTC
cdr3_aa: CASGLGFEQFF

j_call: TRBJ2-7
clone_size: NA
d_call: NA
v_call: TRBV20-1
cdr3_nt: TGCAGTGCAAAAGACGGGAACGAGCAGTACTTC
cdr3_aa: CSAKDGNEQYF

j_call: TRBJ1-1
clone_size: NA
d_call: TRBD1
v_call: TRBV5-6
cdr3_nt: TGTGCCAGCAGCTCAGAGACAGGGCAATACATGAACACTGAAGCTTTCTTT
cdr3_aa: CASSSETGQYMNTEAFF

j_call: TRBJ2-7
clone_size: few
d_call: NA
v_call: TRBV5-1
cdr3_nt: TGCGCCAGCAGCCCCCGGACTGGACCCAGTGCATCCTACGAGCAGTACTTC
cdr3_aa: CASSPRTGPSASYEQYF

j_call: TRBJ2-3
clone_size: few
d_call: TRBD2
v_call: TRBV11-2
cdr3_nt: TGTGCCAGCAGCTTAGATCGGGGAGGGAGCGGGATGCTGTCAGATACGCAGTATTTT
cdr3_aa: CASSLDRGGSGMLSDTQYF